This T cell receptor beta chain was sequenced in a study of T-cell reconstitution after alpha-beta-depleted transplantation in children. For TCRbeta, the library was prepared with unique molecular identifiers. TCRdb re-analysed the PCR reads in MiXCR, keeping a single row per CDR3 protein. The table includes 140,000 to 150,000 distinct CDR3 sequences, 8% to 10% detected once. This clonotype was recorded many times. The antigen is undetermined. Overall study results and limits: High day-60 TCRbeta diversity in some patients came from surviving recipient T cells and thymic progenitors. Two months or so post-transplant, alpha-beta T cells reportedly derived from several hundred expanded graft clones. At one year after transplant, newly produced T cells mostly accounted for T-cell counts and diversity.

Sample: PBMCs, mostly from graft donor cells, taken 180 days after TCRalphabeta/CD19-depleted stem cell transplant. This receptor was identified in a female patient aged 2-15 years who had a stem cell transplant for congenital amegakaryocytic thrombocytopenia, so the T cells may come from the graft donor.

CDR3 protein: CAIRTGDGYTF. CDR3 DNA: TGTGCCATCAGGACAGGGGATGGCTACACCTTC. V gene TRBV10-3 combines with J gene TRBJ1-2; 8 bases align to TRBD1. Germline CDR1 is ENHRY and CDR2 is SYGVKD. The V and J ends lost 6 bases and 6 bases, in that order; junction bases with no gene match: 0. This CDR3 contains 11 residues.